What follows describes a single T cell receptor beta chain. Its antigen remains unidentified. The CDR3 runs 13 residues. Germline V gene lookup returns CDR1 LGHNA and CDR2 YSLEER. Trimming stripped 5 bases from V and 4 bases from J, with 11 bases between. The data originate from a study of cytotoxic CD8 clonotypes in ibrutinib-treated CLL. Study-level results: Rare overall, public clonotypes shrank or held steady under therapy. Baseline levels were approached again at progression, after clonality had risen at ibrutinib response. Baseline clonality, above age-matched healthy donor levels, tracked circulating CD8+ T-cell counts.

The data were produced by immunoSEQ multiplex PCR, yet TCRdb's version contains in-frame clones alone and is incomplete. The sample shows about 29,000 clones, roughly three quarters of them seen only once. The TCR sequence derives from a human donor with chronic lymphocytic leukemia. This sample comprised PBMCs, obtained after 36 months of ibrutinib treatment. This chain uses TRBV4-3 with TRBJ1-1; D is unclear. The CDR3 nucleotides read TGCGCCAGCAGCGAGACACGTGGCACTGAAGCTTTCTTT. It codes for CASSETRGTEAFF.